The 8 T cell receptor beta chains below were found in one sample sequenced in a study of T cell responses to AZD1222 COVID-19 vaccine. Generated by immunoSEQ multiplex PCR, the TCRdb table keeps only in-frame clones and is missing some. Altogether some 150,000 clones are present, about 93% being singletons, with the ten largest covering about 1.9%. The source material was peripheral blood, sampled on day 0 of AZD1222 vaccination. These receptors came from an adult in good health.

The chain employs TRBV6-1 and TRBJ1-1; D gene unclear. The CDR3 sequence is 14 residues long. The V end was cut by 3 bases, the J end by 4 bases, with 12 bases between. CDR1 and CDR2 from the germline V gene are MNHNS and SASEGT. CDR3 nucleotides: TGTGCCAGCAGTGATTCCGACATAACCACTGAAGCTTTCTTT. Its protein product is CASSDSDITTEAFF.

The chain is built from TRBV4-1 and TRBJ1-5; D ambiguous. Trimming removed 0 bases from V and 2 bases from J, with 8 bases in between. This CDR3 has 15 amino acids. Germline CDR1 reads MGHRA; CDR2 reads YSYEKL. The CDR3 sequence is CASSQDYTGNQPQHF. The CDR3 DNA sequence: TGCGCCAGCAGCCAAGATTACACAGGCAATCAGCCCCAGCATTTT.

The chain links TRBV19 to TRBJ2-6; 13 bases fit TRBD2. The length of the CDR3 is 17 residues. J gave up 1 base and V 7 bases, and 4 bases lay outside the gene matches. Germline CDR1 and CDR2: LNHDA and SQIVND (reference sequence). The CDR3: CASNPGLAGSGANVLTF. The CDR3 coding sequence is TGTGCCAGTAACCCGGGACTAGCGGGATCTGGGGCCAACGTCCTGACTTTC.

The genes are TRBV29-1 and TRBJ1-3; no definite D call. Trimming left V 2 bases short and J 0 bases short, with 5 bases between. Germline values: CDR1 SQVTM, CDR2 ANQGSEA. The CDR3 loop spans 13 amino acids. The CDR3 region is CSVEQDSGNTIYF. The DNA for the CDR3 is TGCAGCGTTGAACAGGACTCTGGAAACACCATATATTTT.

V gene TRBV14 combines with J gene TRBJ2-1; D gene ambiguous. Between the trimmed V and J ends, which lost 0 bases and 15 bases, there was a span of 15 bases. This CDR3 region has 13 residues. CDR1 and CDR2 from the germline V gene are SGHDN and FVKESK. This chain's CDR3 is CASSQDRRAARFF. CDR3 bases: TGTGCCAGCAGCCAAGATCGAAGGGCGGCGAGGTTCTTC.

The chain carries TRBV7-8 and TRBJ2-7; possibly TRBD2 for D (6 bases). The length of the CDR3 is 15 residues. Trimming took 2 bases from V and 5 from J, leaving 16 bases between them. Germline V gene sequence: CDR1 SGHVS, CDR2 FQNEAQ. CDR3 nucleotides: TGTGCCAGCAGCTTATTTAGCGGAAGGGCTCACGAGCAGTACTTC. Translated, it gives CASSLFSGRAHEQYF.

The gene calls are TRBV7-9 and TRBJ1-2; D perhaps matches TRBD1 (6 bases). The CDR3 sequence is 14 residues long. CDR1 SEHNR and CDR2 FQNEAQ come from the germline V gene (reference sequence). V lost 5 bases and J 8 bases, leaving 18 bases between the germline ends. CDR3 protein: CASSAGQFIMGYTF. DNA for the CDR3: TGTGCCAGCAGCGCAGGACAGTTCATCATGGGCTACACCTTC.

The rearrangement joins TRBV6-5 to TRBJ1-2, with a possible D match to TRBD1 (6 bases). The germline V gene encodes CDR1 MNHEY and CDR2 SVGAGI. V lost 6 bases and J lost 6, with 14 bases in between. The CDR3 sequence is 13 residues long. CDR3 sequence reads: CASRAGQKNGYTF. The DNA of the CDR3 is TGTGCCAGCAGAGCAGGACAGAAGAATGGCTACACCTTC.